The rows below give T cell receptor beta chains drawn from one sample of a study of T cell changes during pregnancy in multiple sclerosis. Here immunoSEQ multiplex PCR was the method, and the copy in TCRdb shows in-frame clones only, minus some. Of around 63,000 clones listed, over 80% were seen once; the top ten hold 2.5% to 3.5%. The source material was CD8+ T cells from peripheral blood mononuclear cells, sampled in the third trimester of pregnancy. Receptor source: a female donor in good health, enrolled as a control in a pregnancy study. Both conserved end residues are part of each CDR3. D genes are given only for firm matches. The size field is filled for only some rows; it gives once, few, many or a size class.

V gene,CDR3 length,J gene,clone size,D gene,CDR3 DNA,CDR3 protein
TRBV5-8,15,TRBJ1-6,.,.,TGTGCCAGCAGCTTGGGGAGCTCCTATAATTCACCCCTCCACTTT,CASSLGSSYNSPLHF
TRBV2,19,TRBJ2-5,.,TRBD2,TGTGCCAGCAGCGGGGGAGAGGAACGACTAGCGGGGCGAGGGGAGACCCAGTACTTC,CASSGGEERLAGRGETQYF
TRBV15,14,TRBJ1-2,.,.,TGTGCCACCAGCAGAGGATTAACAGGGTTGGGCTACACCTTC,CATSRGLTGLGYTF
TRBV5-4,12,TRBJ1-1,once,TRBD1,TGTGCCAGCAGCTACAGGGGCACTGAAGCTTTCTTT,CASSYRGTEAFF
TRBV2,19,TRBJ1-1,.,TRBD1,TGTGCCAGCAGTGAAGACCTAGGGACAGGGATCCCAATGAACACTGAAGCTTTCTTT,CASSEDLGTGIPMNTEAFF
TRBV27,14,TRBJ1-2,.,.,TGTGCCAGCAGCTCTGGGGGAGGTAACTATGGCTACACCTTC,CASSSGGGNYGYTF
TRBV5-1,13,TRBJ1-5,.,.,TGCGCCAGCAGCTTCGGAGGTGGACAGCCCCAGCATTTT,CASSFGGGQPQHF
TRBV19,15,TRBJ1-1,.,.,TGTGCCAGTAGTGCACCGCGGGGGATGAACACTGAAGCTTTCTTT,CASSAPRGMNTEAFF
TRBV4-3,14,TRBJ1-2,.,.,TGCGCCAGCAGCCAAGATCTAAGGGGGGGAGGCTACACCTTC,CASSQDLRGGGYTF
TRBV27,16,TRBJ1-2,.,TRBD1,TGTGCCAGCAGTACCACAGACAGGGACCTTTTCTATGGCTACACCTTC,CASSTTDRDLFYGYTF
TRBV4-3,14,TRBJ2-2,.,.,TGCGCCAGCAGCCAAGCACCGGGGACCGGGGAGCTGTTTTTT,CASSQAPGTGELFF
TRBV2,12,TRBJ2-7,.,.,TGTGCCAGCATTGGACAGTCCTACGAGCAGTACTTC,CASIGQSYEQYF
TRBV30,12,TRBJ1-1,.,.,TGTGCCTGGAGTGTAAGGGGGAGAGAAGCTTTCTTT,CAWSVRGREAFF
TRBV2,9,TRBJ1-5,.,.,TGTGCCAGCGGGAGTCCCGGGCATTTT,CASGSPGHF
TRBV27,14,TRBJ2-3,.,.,TGTGCCAGCAGTCGGGGGGCGAGCACAGATACGCAGTATTTT,CASSRGASTDTQYF
TRBV27,14,TRBJ1-6,.,.,TGTGCCAGCAGCGGGGGGACCAGCACTTCACCCCTCCACTTT,CASSGGTSTSPLHF
TRBV7-2,18,TRBJ2-6,.,TRBD1,TGTGCCAGCAGCTTCCCCCGACAGGGGGCGCCTGGGGCCAACGTCCTGACTTTC,CASSFPRQGAPGANVLTF
TRBV6-6,14,TRBJ2-2,.,.,TGTGCCAGCAGCCGACTGTCGAACACCGGGGAGCTGTTTTTT,CASSRLSNTGELFF
TRBV9,16,TRBJ2-2,.,.,TGTGCCAGCACCTATGAATTACAGGGTTTTGCCGGGGAGCTGTTTTTT,CASTYELQGFAGELFF
TRBV4-3,16,TRBJ2-7,.,.,TGCGCCAGCAGCCAAGAGACCAGGAACCCCCCCTACGAGCAGTACTTC,CASSQETRNPPYEQYF
TRBV9,16,TRBJ2-3,.,TRBD1,TGTGCCAGCAGCATAAACAGGGGGAGTGGCACAGATACGCAGTATTTT,CASSINRGSGTDTQYF
TRBV5-6,14,TRBJ1-5,once,.,TGTGCCAGCAGCTTGGAGGGGTACAATCAGCCCCAGCATTTT,CASSLEGYNQPQHF
TRBV7-7,15,TRBJ2-1,.,.,TGTGCTAGCAGCCCAGGCCTGGATTCCTACAATGAGCAGTTCTTC,CASSPGLDSYNEQFF